This TCR beta chain was sequenced in a study of blood T cell repertoires in COVID-19 (dated by TCRdb to 2020 to 2021). Background for the entire study: Samples covering the acute and convalescent phases of COVID-19 were provided by collaborators in the United States, Italy and Spain. The prospective study material was composed of cDNA or gDNA derived from T cells, B-cell-depleted T cells, or PBMCs. The sample metadata nearly always contained a de-identified subject ID, COVID-19 status, age in years and sex. Where HLA class I and class II types were available, the types were taken from metadata supplied by the sample provider, not from assay-based typing. The repertoires were released in a freely available public database meant as a resource for research on the immune response to SARS-CoV-2. The samples were drawn from the first 160 participants of the ongoing ImmuneRACE study and from over 950 subjects provided by 6 global collaborators. Deeply sampled blood TCRbeta repertoires from subjects exposed to, actively infected with, or recovered from COVID-19 were included in the dataset. The investigation overall reported the following: The amount of clinical and demographic metadata varied by source and participant and was provided uncurated.

As to this clone: Its antigen specificity is not known. No clone much larger than this one lies a single base away; base qualities are absent.

TCRbeta CDR3 regions were amplified from genomic DNA using the immunoSEQ Assay, a bias-controlled multiplex PCR. The paper's processing steps were these. Nucleated cell counts per sample were estimated from amplification of reference gene primers within the assay. Sequence reads were collapsed and filtered to measure the absolute abundance of every unique TCRbeta CDR3 rearrangement. For each sample, productive Simpson clonality was calculated as the square root of Simpson's diversity index across productive rearrangements. The immuneACCESS repertoire file appears here via TCRdb, limited to in-frame rearrangements. These files lack a portion of the clones; in checked studies, under half of the deficit traces to unresolved V genes, and the cause of the others is not known. D and trimming come from the DNA, and the V and J calls and clone size come from that table. This sample comprises roughly 250,000 clones, 70% to 90% of them detected only once. The ten largest clones represent around 1.8% of the sample.

Participants in the prospective study were enrolled through a virtual design, were aged roughly 18 to 100 years, and lived in approximately 25 United States geographic areas. To assign participants to cohorts, the prospective study relied on clinical history that participants themselves reported in a screening survey and a study questionnaire. Recovered participants in ImmuneRACE Cohort 3 were defined as having two consecutive negative NP/OP PCR tests, clearance from a healthcare professional, or resolution of symptoms. Each participant in the prospective study had whole blood, serum and a nasopharyngeal or oropharyngeal swab collected by mobile phlebotomists. Over a roughly 2-month period, participants in the prospective study had the option of providing additional blood draws and questionnaires. Prospective study blood samples were shipped either frozen or at room temperature before DNA extraction.

This TCR was sampled from a woman between 45 and 60 years old who had recovered from COVID-19. Sample: PBMCs or T cells enriched from blood (not recorded which).

Read as DNA, the sequence is TGTGCCAGCAGTTTAAGGACAGGGCGGGCATATAATTCACCCCTCCACTTT. Its protein reads: CASSLRTGRAYNSPLHF. The chain employs TRBV27 and TRBJ1-6; 8 bases in between match TRBD1. Measured from the cysteine to the phenylalanine, the CDR3 is 17 residues long. Only the CDR3 DNA is retained, 51 bases long and in frame from the first base. After removal of 2 bases from V and 4 bases from J, the junction retains 7 bases not matched to a gene. For CDR1 and CDR2, the germline V gene (reference sequence) lists MNHEY and SMNVEV.